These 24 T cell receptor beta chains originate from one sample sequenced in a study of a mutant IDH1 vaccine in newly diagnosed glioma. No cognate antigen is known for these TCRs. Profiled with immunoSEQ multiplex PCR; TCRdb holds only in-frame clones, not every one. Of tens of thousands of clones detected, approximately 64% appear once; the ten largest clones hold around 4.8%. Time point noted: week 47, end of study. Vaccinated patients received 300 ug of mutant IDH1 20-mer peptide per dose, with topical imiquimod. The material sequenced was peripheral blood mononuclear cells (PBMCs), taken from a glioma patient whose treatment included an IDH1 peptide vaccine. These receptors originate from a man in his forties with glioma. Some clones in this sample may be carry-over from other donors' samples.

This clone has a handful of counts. CDR3: CASSQSRGQASHSGNTIYF. As DNA, the CDR3 is TGCGCCAGCAGTCAATCGCGGGGACAGGCCAGTCACTCTGGAAACACCATATATTTT. The chain combines TRBV23-1 with TRBJ1-3; 8 bases agree with TRBD1. TRBV23-1 carries the ORF label, with uncertain function. This CDR3 has 19 residues. V was clipped by 0 bases and J by 0 bases; unmatched bases: 10.

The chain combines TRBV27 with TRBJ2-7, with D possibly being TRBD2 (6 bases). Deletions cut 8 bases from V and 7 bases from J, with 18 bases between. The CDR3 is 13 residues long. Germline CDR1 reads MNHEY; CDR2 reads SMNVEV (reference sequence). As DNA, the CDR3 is TGTGCCAGCGACGCCACCGGGGCGGGGGAGCAGTACTTC. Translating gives CASDATGAGEQYF.

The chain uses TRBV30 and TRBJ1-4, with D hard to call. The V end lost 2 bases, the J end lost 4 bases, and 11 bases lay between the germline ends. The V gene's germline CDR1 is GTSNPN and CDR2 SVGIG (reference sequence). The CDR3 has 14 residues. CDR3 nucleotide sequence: TGTGCCTGGAGTCCGAGCTCCGTTAATGAAAAACTGTTTTTT. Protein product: CAWSPSSVNEKLFF.

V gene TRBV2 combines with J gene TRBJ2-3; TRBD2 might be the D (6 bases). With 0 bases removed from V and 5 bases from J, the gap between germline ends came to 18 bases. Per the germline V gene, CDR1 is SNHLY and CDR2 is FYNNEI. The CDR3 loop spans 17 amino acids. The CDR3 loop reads CASSEALPTWGGDTQYF. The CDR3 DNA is TGTGCCAGCAGTGAAGCGTTGCCCACTTGGGGAGGAGATACGCAGTATTTT. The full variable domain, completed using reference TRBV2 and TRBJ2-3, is EPEVTQTPSHQVTQMGQEVILRCVPISNHLYFYWYRQILGQKVEFLVSFYNNEISEKSEIFDDQFSVERPDGSNFTLKIRSTKLEDSAMYFCASSEALPTWGGDTQYFGPGTRLTVL.

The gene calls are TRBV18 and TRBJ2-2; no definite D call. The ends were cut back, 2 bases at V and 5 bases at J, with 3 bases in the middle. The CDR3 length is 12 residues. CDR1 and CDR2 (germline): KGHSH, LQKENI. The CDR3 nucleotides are TGTGCCAGCTCACCAAGGACCGGGGAGCTGTTTTTT. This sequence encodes CASSPRTGELFF.

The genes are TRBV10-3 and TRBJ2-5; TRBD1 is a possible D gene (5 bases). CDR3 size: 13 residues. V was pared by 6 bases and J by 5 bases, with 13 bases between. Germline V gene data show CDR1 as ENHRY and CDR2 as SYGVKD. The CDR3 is CAIRLQVWETQYF. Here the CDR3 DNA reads TGTGCCATCAGGCTACAGGTTTGGGAGACCCAGTACTTC.

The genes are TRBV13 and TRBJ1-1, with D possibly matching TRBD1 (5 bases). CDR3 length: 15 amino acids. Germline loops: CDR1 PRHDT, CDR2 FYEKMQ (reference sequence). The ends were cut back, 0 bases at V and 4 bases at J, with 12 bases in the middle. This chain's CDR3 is CASSLGGEGFTEAFF. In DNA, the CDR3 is TGTGCCAGCAGCTTAGGAGGGGAGGGGTTCACTGAAGCTTTCTTT.

The CDR3 bases are TGTGCCAGCAGTGAACAGAGAGCCTACGAGCAGTACTTC. As protein: CASSEQRAYEQYF. This chain joins TRBV2 and TRBJ2-7, with D unclear. Trimming took 2 bases from V and 2 from J, leaving 7 bases between them. CDR1 is SNHLY and CDR2 is FYNNEI in the germline V gene. The CDR3 totals 13 residues. Supplemented by reference TRBV2 and TRBJ2-7, the full variable domain reads EPEVTQTPSHQVTQMGQEVILRCVPISNHLYFYWYRQILGQKVEFLVSFYNNEISEKSEIFDDQFSVERPDGSNFTLKIRSTKLEDSAMYFCASSEQRAYEQYFGPGTRLTVT.

The CDR3 DNA reads TGCGCCAGCAGCTTAAGTAGGGGAGAGCGGCTCTATGGCTACACCTTC. It yields the protein CASSLSRGERLYGYTF. V and J are TRBV5-1 and TRBJ1-2; possible D gene TRBD1, 5 bases. CDR1 and CDR2 (germline): SGHRS, YFSETQ. The V end lost 2 bases, the J end lost 4 bases, and 18 bases lay between the germline ends. The CDR3 consists of 16 residues.

The CDR3 reads CASSSHRPGGETQYF. CDR3 sequence (DNA): TGTGCCAGCAGTTCCCACAGGCCTGGGGGGGAGACCCAGTACTTC. The J gene is TRBJ2-5, the V gene TRBV6-6; possibly TRBD2 for D (6 bases). The CDR3 totals 15 residues. Germline CDR1 and CDR2: MNHNY and SVGAGI (reference sequence). V lost 4 bases and J 5 bases, leaving 17 bases between the germline ends.

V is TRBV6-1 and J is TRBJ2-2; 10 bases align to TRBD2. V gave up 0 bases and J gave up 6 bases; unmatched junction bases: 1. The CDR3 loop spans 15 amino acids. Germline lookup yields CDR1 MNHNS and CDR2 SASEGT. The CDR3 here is CASSEASGGAGELFF. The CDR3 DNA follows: TGTGCCAGCAGTGAAGCGAGCGGGGGGGCCGGGGAGCTGTTTTTT.

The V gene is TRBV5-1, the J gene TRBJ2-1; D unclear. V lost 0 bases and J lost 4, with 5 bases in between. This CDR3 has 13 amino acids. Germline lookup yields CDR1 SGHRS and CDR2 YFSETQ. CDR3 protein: CASSLGVYNEQFF. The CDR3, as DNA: TGCGCCAGCAGCTTGGGGGTTTACAATGAGCAGTTCTTC.

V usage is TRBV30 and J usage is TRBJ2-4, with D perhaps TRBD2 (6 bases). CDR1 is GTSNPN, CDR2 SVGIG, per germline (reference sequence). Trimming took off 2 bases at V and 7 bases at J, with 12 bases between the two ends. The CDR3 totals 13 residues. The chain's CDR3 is CAWSFGTPNIQYF. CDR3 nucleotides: TGTGCCTGGAGTTTTGGGACTCCCAACATTCAGTACTTC.

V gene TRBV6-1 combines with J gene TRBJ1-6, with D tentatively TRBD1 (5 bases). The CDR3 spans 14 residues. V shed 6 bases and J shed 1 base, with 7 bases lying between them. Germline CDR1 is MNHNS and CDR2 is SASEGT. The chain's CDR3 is CASRGGSYNSPLHF. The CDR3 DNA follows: TGTGCCAGCAGGGGGGGTTCCTATAATTCACCCCTCCACTTT.

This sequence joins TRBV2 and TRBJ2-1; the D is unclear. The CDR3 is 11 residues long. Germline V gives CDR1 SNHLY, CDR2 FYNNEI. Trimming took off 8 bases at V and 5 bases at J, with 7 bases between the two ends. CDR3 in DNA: TGTGCCAGCTGCAGGAACAATGAGCAGTTCTTC. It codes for CASCRNNEQFF. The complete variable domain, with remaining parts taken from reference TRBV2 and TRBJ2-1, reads EPEVTQTPSHQVTQMGQEVILRCVPISNHLYFYWYRQILGQKVEFLVSFYNNEISEKSEIFDDQFSVERPDGSNFTLKIRSTKLEDSAMYFCASCRNNEQFFGPGTRLTVL.

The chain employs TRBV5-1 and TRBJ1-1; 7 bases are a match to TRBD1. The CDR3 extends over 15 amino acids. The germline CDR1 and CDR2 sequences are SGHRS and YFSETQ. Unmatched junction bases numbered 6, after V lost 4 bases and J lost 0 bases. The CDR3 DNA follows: TGCGCCAGCAGCCCGTGGACAGGCCTGAACACTGAAGCTTTCTTT. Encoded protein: CASSPWTGLNTEAFF.

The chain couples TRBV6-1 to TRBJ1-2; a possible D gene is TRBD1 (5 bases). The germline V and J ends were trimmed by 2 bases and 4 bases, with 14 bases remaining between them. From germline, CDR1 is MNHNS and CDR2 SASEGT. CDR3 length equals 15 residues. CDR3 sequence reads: CASSERQGLSYGYTF. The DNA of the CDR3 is TGTGCCAGCAGTGAACGCCAGGGACTTAGCTATGGCTACACCTTC.

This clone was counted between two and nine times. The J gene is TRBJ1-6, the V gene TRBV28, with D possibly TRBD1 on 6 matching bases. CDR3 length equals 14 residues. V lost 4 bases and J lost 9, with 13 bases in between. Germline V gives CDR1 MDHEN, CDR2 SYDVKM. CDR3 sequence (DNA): TGTGCCAGCAGTTCACGAGTCAGGGGTTCACCCCTCCACTTT. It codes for CASSSRVRGSPLHF.

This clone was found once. CDR3 nucleotide sequence: TGCGCCAGCAGCCGTAGACAGGGCCCTAATGAAAAACTGTTTTTT. Protein product: CASSRRQGPNEKLFF. The chain recombines TRBV5-1 with TRBJ1-4; 7 nucleotides line up with TRBD1. Germline CDR1 SGHRS, CDR2 YFSETQ. CDR3 size: 15 residues. Unmatched junction bases numbered 6, after V lost 4 bases and J lost 3 bases.

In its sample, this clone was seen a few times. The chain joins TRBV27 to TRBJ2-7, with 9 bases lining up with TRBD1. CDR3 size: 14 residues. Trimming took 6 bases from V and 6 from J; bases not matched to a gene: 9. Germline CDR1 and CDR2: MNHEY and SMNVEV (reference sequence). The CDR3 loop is CASRKTGGVSEQYF. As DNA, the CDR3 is TGTGCCAGCAGAAAGACAGGGGGAGTGAGCGAGCAGTACTTC.

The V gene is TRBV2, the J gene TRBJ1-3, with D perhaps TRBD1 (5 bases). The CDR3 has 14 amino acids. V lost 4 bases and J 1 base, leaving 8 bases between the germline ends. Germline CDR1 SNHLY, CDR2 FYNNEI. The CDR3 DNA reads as TGTGCCAGCAGTGTGGCAGGGTCTGGAAACACCATATATTTT. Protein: CASSVAGSGNTIYF.

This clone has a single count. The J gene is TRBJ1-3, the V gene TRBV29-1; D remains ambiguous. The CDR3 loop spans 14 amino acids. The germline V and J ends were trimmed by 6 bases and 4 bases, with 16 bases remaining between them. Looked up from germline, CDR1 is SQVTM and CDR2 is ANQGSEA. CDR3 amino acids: CSVQLQISGNTIYF. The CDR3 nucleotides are TGCAGCGTCCAATTACAGATTTCGGGAAACACCATATATTTT.

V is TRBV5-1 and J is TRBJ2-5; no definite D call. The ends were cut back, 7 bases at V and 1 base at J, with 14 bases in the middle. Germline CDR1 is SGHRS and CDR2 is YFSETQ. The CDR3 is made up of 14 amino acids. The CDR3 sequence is CASGVSLAQETQYF. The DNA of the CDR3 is TGCGCCAGCGGGGTAAGTCTGGCCCAAGAGACCCAGTACTTC.

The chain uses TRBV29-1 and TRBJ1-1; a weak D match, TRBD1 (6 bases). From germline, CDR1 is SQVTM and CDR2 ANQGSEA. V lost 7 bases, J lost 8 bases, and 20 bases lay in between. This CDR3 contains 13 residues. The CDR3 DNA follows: TGCAGCGCACGCCGCCCGTCAGACAGGGAAGCTTTCTTT. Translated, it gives CSARRPSDREAFF.